One and the same sample provided the 27 T cell receptor beta chains below, sequenced in a study of blood T cell repertoires in COVID-19. Clones were sequenced by immunoSEQ multiplex PCR, and TCRdb holds only the in-frame ones, with some missing. The sample has 50,000 to 65,000 clones, roughly 83% seen once; the top ten hold 15% to 20%. The sequenced material came from peripheral blood. All receptors derive from a man in his 60s with COVID-19, enrolled during active disease.

The rearrangement uses TRBV2 and TRBJ1-6; 10 positions agree with TRBD1. The CDR3 loop spans 15 amino acids. Looked up from germline, CDR1 is SNHLY and CDR2 is FYNNEI. V was pared by 5 bases and J by 7 bases, with 5 bases of the junction left unmatched. In nucleotides, the CDR3 is TGTGCCAGCAGTCAAAGGGGACAGGGGAATTCACCCCTCCACTTT. It specifies CASSQRGQGNSPLHF.

In regard to this clone: The sample carries other DNA sequences with the same CDR3. The gene calls are TRBV3-1 (or the pseudogene TRBV3-2) and TRBJ2-1, with a tentative D call TRBD2 (6 bases). Looked up from germline, CDR1 is LGHDT and CDR2 is YNNKEL (reference sequence). This CDR3 is built from 14 residues. V was pared by 6 bases and J by 9 bases, with 18 bases between. This chain's CDR3 is CASSRRRGEGEQFF. The CDR3 DNA follows: TGTGCCAGCAGTCGGCGGAGGGGCGAAGGTGAGCAGTTCTTC.

J is TRBJ1-1 and V is TRBV28, with TRBD1 matching over 9 bases. The V gene end was trimmed by 8 bases and the J gene end by 5 bases; junction bases not matched to a gene: 9. Germline CDR1 MDHEN, CDR2 SYDVKM. CDR3 size: 14 residues. Written as DNA, the CDR3 is TGTGCCAGCGGCCTTACAGGGGGCGGAACTGAAGCTTTCTTT. Its protein product is CASGLTGGGTEAFF.

The CDR3 loop reads CASTLRGGQADTQYF. CDR3 bases: TGTGCCAGCACCCTCAGGGGAGGGCAAGCAGATACGCAGTATTTT. The J gene is TRBJ2-3, the V gene TRBV9; tentative D call: TRBD2 (7 bases). CDR1 is SGDLS, CDR2 YYNGEE, per germline. V lost 6 bases to trimming and J lost 4 bases, with 18 bases between them. The CDR3 is made up of 15 amino acids.

This chain joins TRBV5-4 and TRBJ2-1; TRBD2 aligns across 13 bases. The J segment lost 4 bases and the V segment lost 3 bases, leaving 7 bases of the junction unmatched. This CDR3 comprises 17 residues. Germline assignment: CDR1 SGHNT and CDR2 YYREEE (reference sequence). In DNA, the CDR3 is TGTGCCAGCAGCTCCATTGGACTAGCGGGAGTTTACAATGAGCAGTTCTTC. This encodes CASSSIGLAGVYNEQFF.

The chain joins TRBV5-1 to TRBJ2-1, with D perhaps TRBD1 (6 bases). Germline-derived CDR1 and CDR2 are SGHRS and YFSETQ. The germline V and J ends were trimmed by 0 bases and 0 bases, with 7 bases remaining between them. The CDR3 covers 15 residues. The chain's CDR3 is CASSLDRDSYNEQFF. The DNA of the CDR3 is TGCGCCAGCAGCTTGGACAGGGACTCCTACAATGAGCAGTTCTTC.

Here the CDR3 reads CATSTRTSGYEQYF. CDR3 nucleotide sequence: TGTGCCACCAGCACCCGGACTAGCGGGTACGAGCAGTACTTC. This sequence joins TRBV15 and TRBJ2-7, with 11 nucleotides matching TRBD2. After removal of 4 bases from V and 4 bases from J, the junction contained 3 bases not matched to a gene. The germline gives CDR1 LNHNV, CDR2 YYDKDF (reference sequence). The CDR3 covers 14 residues.

The rearrangement joins TRBV19 to TRBJ1-5, with 9 bases aligning to TRBD1. Per germline, CDR1 LNHDA and CDR2 SQIVND (reference sequence). Trimming at V came to 6 bases and at J to 7 bases, leaving 4 bases not matched to a gene. The CDR3 contains 13 residues. This CDR3 is CASSKQGAQPQHF. The CDR3 DNA sequence: TGTGCCAGTAGCAAACAGGGGGCACAGCCCCAGCATTTT.

The J gene is TRBJ1-6, the V gene TRBV27; a weak D match, TRBD1 (6 bases). Germline CDR1 reads MNHEY; CDR2 reads SMNVEV (reference sequence). Trimming took off 8 bases at V and 7 bases at J, with 12 bases between the two ends. The CDR3 consists of 13 residues. The CDR3 here is CASSDSRNSPLHF. As DNA, the CDR3 is TGTGCCAGCTCGGACAGTAGAAATTCACCCCTCCACTTT.

The chain couples TRBV10-3 to TRBJ2-1; 8 nucleotides align to TRBD1. There are 16 residues in the CDR3. Germline values: CDR1 ENHRY, CDR2 SYGVKD. V shed 5 bases, J shed 0 bases, and the junction held 6 bases outside the gene matches. CDR3: CAISMTGASSYNEQFF. CDR3 in DNA: TGTGCCATCAGTATGACAGGGGCAAGCTCCTACAATGAGCAGTTCTTC.

With respect to this clone: The sample holds other DNA sequences that translate to the same CDR3. The chain uses TRBV7-6 and TRBJ2-7; 9 bases agree with TRBD1. Germline V gives CDR1 SGHVS, CDR2 FNYEAQ. The CDR3 is made up of 14 amino acids. Trimming cost V 3 bases and J 4 bases; bases outside gene matches: 4. CDR3 amino acids: CASSLDRGPYEQYF. CDR3 nucleotides: TGTGCCAGCAGCTTGGACAGGGGACCGTACGAGCAGTACTTC.

The chain links TRBV5-1 to TRBJ2-3; 7 positions agree with TRBD1. Germline CDR1 SGHRS, CDR2 YFSETQ. This CDR3 comprises 15 residues. V dropped 4 bases and J dropped 4; count of bases not matched to a gene: 9. The CDR3 nucleotides read TGCGCCAGCAGCAAGACAGGGAGACCCCCAGATACGCAGTATTTT. It specifies CASSKTGRPPDTQYF.

The chain couples TRBV9 to TRBJ2-3, with 15 bases matching TRBD2. J lost 4 bases, V lost 2 bases, and 8 bases had no gene match. Germline V gene data show CDR1 as SGDLS and CDR2 as YYNGEE. This CDR3 is built from 18 residues. DNA of the CDR3: TGTGCCAGCAGCGTTCGGACTAGCGGGAGGGGGGAGCCAGATACGCAGTATTTT. It encodes CASSVRTSGRGEPDTQYF. The variable domain in full, completed from reference TRBV9 and TRBJ2-3, reads DSGVTQTPKHLITATGQRVTLRCSPRSGDLSVYWYQQSLDQGLQFLIQYYNGEERAKGNILERFSAQQFPDLHSELNLSSLELGDSALYFCASSVRTSGRGEPDTQYFGPGTRLTVL.

The rearrangement joins TRBV18 to TRBJ2-1; 11 positions agree with TRBD2. The trim removed 2 bases at V and 9 bases at J, leaving 9 bases unmatched. Germline V gene lookup returns CDR1 KGHSH and CDR2 LQKENI. CDR3 length: 16 amino acids. The CDR3 DNA sequence: TGTGCCAGCTCACCAGAGGTCGGGGGACTAGCGGTTGAGCAGTTCTTC. This sequence encodes CASSPEVGGLAVEQFF.

The CDR3 sequence: CASSLAGNEQFF. In nucleotides, the CDR3 is TGCGCCAGCAGTCTAGCGGGAAATGAGCAGTTCTTC. This sequence joins TRBV10-1 and TRBJ2-1; 9 positions agree with TRBD2. The CDR3 runs to 12 residues. With V trimmed by 5 bases and J by 7 bases, 0 bases remained unmatched. CDR1 is WNHNN and CDR2 is SYGVQD in the germline V gene (reference sequence).

This clone has a handful of counts. The chain recombines TRBV27 with TRBJ1-1, with no clear D. From germline, CDR1 is MNHEY and CDR2 SMNVEV (reference sequence). The CDR3 is 15 amino acids. The ends were cut back, 0 bases at V and 2 bases at J, with 10 bases in the middle. The CDR3 bases are TGTGCCAGCAGTTTATCCCCAGACATTAACACTGAAGCTTTCTTT. It codes for CASSLSPDINTEAFF.

The rearrangement links TRBV10-3 to TRBJ2-5, with D possibly TRBD2 on 5 matching bases. This CDR3 has 14 residues. From germline, CDR1 is ENHRY and CDR2 SYGVKD. Trimming removed 0 bases at V and 3 bases at J, with 8 bases between. CDR3 protein: CAISESGSEETQYF. CDR3 coding DNA: TGTGCCATCAGTGAGTCGGGTAGCGAAGAGACCCAGTACTTC.

CDR3 DNA: TGCGCCAGCAGCTTGGACGTGGGAGGAACAGATACGCAGTATTTT. It codes for CASSLDVGGTDTQYF. The chain couples TRBV5-1 to TRBJ2-3; TRBD2 might be the D (6 bases). Germline V CDR1 and CDR2: SGHRS, YFSETQ. The CDR3 consists of 15 residues. V was trimmed by 0 bases and J by 3 bases, leaving 11 bases between them. Complete variable domain (other parts from reference TRBV5-1 and TRBJ2-3): KAGVTQTPRYLIKTRGQQVTLSCSPISGHRSVSWYQQTPGQGLQFLFEYFSETQRNKGNFPGRFSGRQFSNSRSEMNVSTLELGDSALYLCASSLDVGGTDTQYFGPGTRLTVL.

This clone was observed a handful of times. V usage is TRBV6-5 and J usage is TRBJ1-1, with D possibly TRBD1 on 6 matching bases. The CDR3 consists of 12 residues. Deletions cut 8 bases from V and 4 bases from J, with 11 bases between. Per the germline V gene, CDR1 is MNHEY and CDR2 is SVGAGI. The chain's CDR3 is CASLQGGTEAFF. In DNA, the CDR3 is TGTGCCAGCCTACAAGGGGGCACTGAAGCTTTCTTT.

The chain employs TRBV27 and TRBJ2-6; D perhaps matches TRBD1 (6 bases). The CDR3 contains 18 residues. V was clipped by 1 base and J by 0 bases, with 13 bases between them. CDR1 and CDR2 (germline): MNHEY, SMNVEV (reference sequence). This CDR3 is CASSLYRDIPSGANVLTF. The CDR3 nucleotides are TGTGCCAGCAGTTTATACCGGGACATTCCCTCTGGGGCCAACGTCCTGACTTTC.

The rearrangement links TRBV6-1 to TRBJ1-5; 9 bases are a match to TRBD1. CDR1 is MNHNS, CDR2 SASEGT, per germline. This CDR3 contains 15 residues. J was trimmed by 6 bases and V by 3 bases; bases with no gene match: 6. In nucleotides, the CDR3 is TGTGCCAGCAGTGAGGGACAGGGTATTGGTCAGCCCCAGCATTTT. Translation: CASSEGQGIGQPQHF.

V is TRBV19 and J is TRBJ2-3; D not certain. CDR3 length equals 14 residues. Trimming pared 3 bases from V and 6 bases from J, leaving 13 bases between. The germline gives CDR1 LNHDA, CDR2 SQIVND (reference sequence). CDR3 region: CASSIGLLSDTQYF. The CDR3 bases are TGTGCCAGTAGTATTGGTCTCCTATCCGATACGCAGTATTTT.

The chain is built from TRBV11-2 and TRBJ1-2; D is unclear. The CDR3 has 15 amino acids. Trimming left V 4 bases short and J 2 bases short, with 14 bases between. Germline V gene lookup returns CDR1 SGHAT and CDR2 FQNNGV. The chain's CDR3 is CASSSSGSMNYGYTF. The DNA of the CDR3 is TGTGCCAGCAGCTCTAGCGGCAGTATGAACTATGGCTACACCTTC.

The chain's CDR3 is CASSPRAAGGRTDTQYF. The CDR3 coding sequence is TGTGCCAGCAGCCCTCGTGCAGCGGGGGGGAGAACAGATACGCAGTATTTT. The chain joins TRBV7-9 to TRBJ2-3; 10 nucleotides match TRBD2. This CDR3 has 17 amino acids. The germline gives CDR1 SEHNR, CDR2 FQNEAQ (reference sequence). Germline trimming cut 5 bases from V and 3 bases from J; bases unmatched to any gene: 11.

The genes are TRBV28 and TRBJ1-5; no reliable D call. The CDR3 loop spans 18 amino acids. Trimming took off 1 base at V and 5 bases at J, with 21 bases between the two ends. Germline CDR1 MDHEN, CDR2 SYDVKM. CDR3 in DNA: TGTGCCAGCAGTTTATTAATAATTTGGGAGGCTACGTATCAGCCCCAGCATTTT. Its protein product is CASSLLIIWEATYQPQHF.

This clone appeared once. The V gene is TRBV2, the J gene TRBJ2-1; 9 bases fit TRBD2. The V gene's germline CDR1 is SNHLY and CDR2 FYNNEI. J was trimmed by 0 bases and V by 5 bases; bases with no gene match: 5. The CDR3 totals 16 residues. CDR3 loop: CASSYSGRDSYNEQFF. The CDR3, as DNA: TGTGCCAGCAGTTATAGCGGGAGAGACTCCTACAATGAGCAGTTCTTC.

J is TRBJ1-4 and V is TRBV24-1; 9 nucleotides match TRBD1. The J segment lost 2 bases and the V segment lost 0 bases, leaving 6 bases of the junction unmatched. Germline CDR1 KGHDR, CDR2 SFDVKD. CDR3 length: 18 amino acids. The CDR3 nucleotides read TGTGCCACCAGTGATTTGTCGGGACAGGGACCGACTAATGAAAAACTGTTTTTT. It codes for CATSDLSGQGPTNEKLFF.